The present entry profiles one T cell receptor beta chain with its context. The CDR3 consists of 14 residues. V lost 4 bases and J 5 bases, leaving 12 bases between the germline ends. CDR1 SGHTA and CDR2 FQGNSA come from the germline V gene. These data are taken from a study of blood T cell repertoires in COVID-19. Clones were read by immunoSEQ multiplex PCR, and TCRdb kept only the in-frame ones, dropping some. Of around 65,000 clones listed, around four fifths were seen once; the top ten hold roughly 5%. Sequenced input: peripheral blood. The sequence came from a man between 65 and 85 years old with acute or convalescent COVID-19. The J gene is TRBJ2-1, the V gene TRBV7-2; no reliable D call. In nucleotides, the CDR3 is TGTGCCAGCAGCTCCACACCCCAGAACAATGAGCAGTTCTTC. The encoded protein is CASSSTPQNNEQFF.